This T cell receptor beta chain was recovered during a study of TIL therapy for anti-PD-1-resistant metastatic lung cancer. About the study: Patients then received nivolumab; progressors got lymphodepletion, TIL and IL-2. By whole-exome sequencing, median non-synonymous tumor mutation burden was around 1.4 mutations per megabase.

J lost 4 bases, V lost 9 bases, and 2 bases had no gene match. CDR1 is LNHDA and CDR2 is SQIVND in the germline V gene (reference sequence). CDR3 length: 12 residues. As concerns this clone: Its target is unknown.

The libraries were made with immunoSEQ v3. Each library reached 2 million or so read pairs, or about 5-6.5 million at deep level. Using immunoSEQ multiplex PCR, the repertoire was profiled, and TCRdb retains in-frame clones only, with some absent. The sample lists around 20,000 clones; roughly 85% were seen once. Regarding the study as a whole: Treatment-naive, never-smoker and oncogene-addicted patients were overrepresented in this highly selected cohort.

Time point denoted: pre-treatment sample, taken before nivolumab and TIL therapy. The material was blood, obtained at baseline. The chain is built from TRBV19 and TRBJ2-7; TRBD1 matches at 11 bases. This clonotype was sampled from a person between 25 and 80 years old with non-small cell lung cancer. The CDR3: CASGTGGYEQYF. In DNA form, the CDR3 reads TGTGCCAGCGGGACAGGGGGGTACGAGCAGTACTTC.